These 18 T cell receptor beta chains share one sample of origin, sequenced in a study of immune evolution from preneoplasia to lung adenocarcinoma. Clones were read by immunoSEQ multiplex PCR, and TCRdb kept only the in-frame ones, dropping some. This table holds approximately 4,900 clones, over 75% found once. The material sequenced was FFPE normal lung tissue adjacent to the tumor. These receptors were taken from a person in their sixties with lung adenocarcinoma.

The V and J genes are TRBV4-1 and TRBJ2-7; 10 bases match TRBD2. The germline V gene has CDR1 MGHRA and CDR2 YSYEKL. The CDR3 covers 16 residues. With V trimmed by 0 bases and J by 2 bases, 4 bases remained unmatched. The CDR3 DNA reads TGCGCCAGCAGCCAAGAAACTAGCGGGGCCACCTACGAGCAGTACTTC. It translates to CASSQETSGATYEQYF.

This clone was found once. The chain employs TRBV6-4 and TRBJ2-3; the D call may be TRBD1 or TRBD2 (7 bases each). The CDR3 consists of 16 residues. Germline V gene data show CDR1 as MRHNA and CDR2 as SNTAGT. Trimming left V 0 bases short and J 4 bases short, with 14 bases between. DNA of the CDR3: TGTGCCAGCAGTGACTCGGGTCAGGGGGGGCCAGATACGCAGTATTTT. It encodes CASSDSGQGGPDTQYF.

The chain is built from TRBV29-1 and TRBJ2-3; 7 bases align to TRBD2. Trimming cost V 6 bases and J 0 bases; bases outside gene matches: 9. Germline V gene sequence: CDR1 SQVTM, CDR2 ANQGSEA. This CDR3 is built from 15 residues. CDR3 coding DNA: TGCAGCGTCCCCGCCCTAGCGGATAGCACAGATACGCAGTATTTT. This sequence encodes CSVPALADSTDTQYF.

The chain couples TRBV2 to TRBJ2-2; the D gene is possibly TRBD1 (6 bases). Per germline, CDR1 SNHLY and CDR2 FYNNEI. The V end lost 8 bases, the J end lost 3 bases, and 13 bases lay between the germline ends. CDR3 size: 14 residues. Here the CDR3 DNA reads TGTGCCAGCTATTTACAGGGAGACACCGGGGAGCTGTTTTTT. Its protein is CASYLQGDTGELFF.

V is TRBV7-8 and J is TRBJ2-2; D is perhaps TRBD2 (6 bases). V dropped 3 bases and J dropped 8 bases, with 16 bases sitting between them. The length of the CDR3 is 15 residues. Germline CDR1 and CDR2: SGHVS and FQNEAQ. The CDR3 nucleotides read TGTGCCAGCAGCTTTAGCGGCTGGACATATGGGGAGCTGTTTTTT. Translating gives CASSFSGWTYGELFF.

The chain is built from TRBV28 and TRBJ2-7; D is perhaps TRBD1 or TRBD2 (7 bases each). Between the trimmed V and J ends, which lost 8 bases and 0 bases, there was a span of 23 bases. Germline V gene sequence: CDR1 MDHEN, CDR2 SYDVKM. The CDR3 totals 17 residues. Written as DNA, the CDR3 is TGTGCCAGCTGGGGGGGACAGCGGATTTCTTCCTCCTACGAGCAGTACTTC. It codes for CASWGGQRISSSYEQYF.

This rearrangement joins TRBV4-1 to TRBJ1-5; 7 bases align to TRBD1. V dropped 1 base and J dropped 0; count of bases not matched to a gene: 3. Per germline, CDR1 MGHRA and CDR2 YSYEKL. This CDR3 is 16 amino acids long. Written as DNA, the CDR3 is TGCGCCAGCAGCCAAGGGGACAGTTATAGCAATCAGCCCCAGCATTTT. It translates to CASSQGDSYSNQPQHF.

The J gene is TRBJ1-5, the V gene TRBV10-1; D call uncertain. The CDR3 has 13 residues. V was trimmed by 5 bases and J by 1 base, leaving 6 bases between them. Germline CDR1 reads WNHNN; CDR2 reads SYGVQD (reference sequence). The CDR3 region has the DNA TGCGCCAGCAGTCTCTCCAGCAATCAGCCCCAGCATTTT. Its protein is CASSLSSNQPQHF.

CDR3 residues: CASSVFETGLYGYTF. CDR3 in DNA: TGTGCCAGCAGCGTATTCGAAACAGGACTCTATGGCTACACCTTC. The chain employs TRBV9 and TRBJ1-2; TRBD1 might be the D (5 bases). Germline CDR1 reads SGDLS; CDR2 reads YYNGEE. Between the trimmed V and J ends, which lost 1 base and 4 bases, there was a span of 14 bases. CDR3 length equals 15 residues.

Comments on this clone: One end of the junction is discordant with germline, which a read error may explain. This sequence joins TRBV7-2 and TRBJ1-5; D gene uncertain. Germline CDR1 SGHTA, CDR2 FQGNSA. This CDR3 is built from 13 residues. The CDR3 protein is CASSLANSQPQHF. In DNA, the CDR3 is TGTGCCAGCAGCCTAGCCAACTCTCAGCCCCAGCATTTT.

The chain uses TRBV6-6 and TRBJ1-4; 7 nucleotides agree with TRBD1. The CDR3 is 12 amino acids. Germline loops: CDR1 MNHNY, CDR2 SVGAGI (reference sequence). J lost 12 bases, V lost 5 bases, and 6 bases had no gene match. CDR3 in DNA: TGTGCCAGCAGTGGGACAGTGAAAGAACTGTTTTTT. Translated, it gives CASSGTVKELFF.

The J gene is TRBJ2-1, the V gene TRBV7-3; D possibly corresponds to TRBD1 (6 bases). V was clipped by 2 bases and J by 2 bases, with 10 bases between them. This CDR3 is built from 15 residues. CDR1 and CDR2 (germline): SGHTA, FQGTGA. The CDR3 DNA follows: TGTGCCAGCAGCTTAGAGGGGACACCCTACAATGAGCAGTTCTTC. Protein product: CASSLEGTPYNEQFF.

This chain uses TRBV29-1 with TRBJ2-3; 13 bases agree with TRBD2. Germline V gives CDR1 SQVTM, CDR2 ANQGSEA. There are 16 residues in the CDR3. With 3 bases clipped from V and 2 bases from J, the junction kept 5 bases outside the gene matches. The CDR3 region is CSVDGTSGDPTDTQYF. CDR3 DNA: TGCAGCGTTGACGGGACTAGCGGGGACCCCACAGATACGCAGTATTTT.

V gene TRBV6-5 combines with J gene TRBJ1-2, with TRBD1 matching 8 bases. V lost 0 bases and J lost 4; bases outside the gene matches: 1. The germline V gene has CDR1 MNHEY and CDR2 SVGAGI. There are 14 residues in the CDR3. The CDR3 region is CASSYSGQVYGYTF. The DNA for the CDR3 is TGTGCCAGCAGTTACTCGGGACAGGTCTATGGCTACACCTTC.

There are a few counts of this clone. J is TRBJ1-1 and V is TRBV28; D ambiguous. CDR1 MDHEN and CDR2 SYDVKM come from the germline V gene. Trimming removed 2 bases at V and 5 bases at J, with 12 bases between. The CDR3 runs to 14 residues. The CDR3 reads CASSLASGRTEAFF. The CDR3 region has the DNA TGTGCCAGCAGTTTAGCGTCGGGAAGGACTGAAGCTTTCTTT.

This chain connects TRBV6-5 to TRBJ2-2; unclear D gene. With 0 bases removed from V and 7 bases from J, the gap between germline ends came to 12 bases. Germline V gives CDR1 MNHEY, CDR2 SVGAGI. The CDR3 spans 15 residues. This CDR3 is CASSYSIGRLGELFF. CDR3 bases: TGTGCCAGCAGTTACTCGATAGGAAGACTCGGGGAGCTGTTTTTT.

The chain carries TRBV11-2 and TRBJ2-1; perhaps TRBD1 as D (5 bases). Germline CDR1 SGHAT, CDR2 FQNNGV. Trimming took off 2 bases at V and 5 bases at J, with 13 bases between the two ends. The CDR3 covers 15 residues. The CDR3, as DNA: TGTGCCAGCAGCTTAAGGTGGGCCAGGGACAATGAGCAGTTCTTC. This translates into CASSLRWARDNEQFF.

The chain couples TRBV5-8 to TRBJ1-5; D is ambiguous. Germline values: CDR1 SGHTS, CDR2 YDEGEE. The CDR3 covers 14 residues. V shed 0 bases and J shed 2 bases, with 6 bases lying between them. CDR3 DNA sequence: TGTGCCAGCAGCTTGGGTTTCCGCAATCAGCCCCAGCATTTT. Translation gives CASSLGFRNQPQHF.